This is a list of T cell receptor beta chains from one sample in a study of shared clonotypes between healthy human individuals. Data came from immunoSEQ multiplex PCR; TCRdb stores just in-frame clones and leaves some out. The profile covers about 1 million clones, with 75% appearing a single time and about 1.5% taken by the ten largest. Material: memory CD4+ T cells sorted from blood. These receptors originate from a man aged 18 to 30 in good health. Both conserved end residues are part of each CDR3. The order of the fields is D gene, V gene, J gene, clone size, CDR3 protein, CDR3 DNA. The D gene is left open where the match is weak. For some rows the clone size is stated as once, few or many, or as a class when expanded; others skip it.

NA,TRBV18,TRBJ2-1,NA,CASSSYNEQFF,TGTGCCAGCTCATCCTACAATGAGCAGTTCTTC
NA,TRBV6-5,TRBJ1-2,NA,CASRASGTHGYTF,TGTGCCAGCAGGGCTTCCGGGACCCATGGCTACACCTTC
NA,TRBV18,TRBJ2-5,NA,CASSPPGTVKETQYF,TGTGCCAGCTCACCACCCGGGACGGTGAAAGAGACCCAGTACTTC
TRBD1,TRBV5-4,TRBJ1-3,few,CASSYDRAGNTIYF,TGTGCCAGCAGCTACGACAGGGCTGGAAACACCATATATTTT
TRBD1,TRBV19,TRBJ2-3,many,CASSMDRSGTDTQYF,TGTGCCAGTAGTATGGACAGGTCTGGCACAGATACGCAGTATTTT
TRBD1,TRBV5-1,TRBJ2-1,few,CASSVYRGYTYNEQFF,TGCGCCAGCAGCGTGTACAGGGGGTACACCTACAATGAGCAGTTCTTC
NA,TRBV7-9,TRBJ2-3,NA,CASSLRGGSSTDTQYF,TGTGCCAGCAGCCTAAGGGGGGGATCTAGCACAGATACGCAGTATTTT
NA,TRBV21-1,TRBJ2-7,NA,CASSSRRQIYEQYF,TGTGCCAGCAGCAGCCGCCGACAGATCTACGAGCAGTACTTC
TRBD1,TRBV5-8,TRBJ1-1,NA,CASSTRQGRGTEAFF,TGTGCCAGCAGCACGCGACAGGGTCGTGGAACTGAAGCTTTCTTT
NA,TRBV5-6,TRBJ1-1,few,CASSFRAGGQAFF,TGTGCCAGCAGCTTTAGGGCCGGAGGCCAAGCTTTCTTT
NA,TRBV13,TRBJ2-1,NA,CASSETRNEQFF,TGTGCCAGCAGCGAAACTAGGAATGAGCAGTTCTTC
NA,TRBV6-1,TRBJ1-5,NA,CAGRTHPNQPQHF,TGTGCCGGGCGGACCCATCCCAATCAGCCCCAGCATTTT
TRBD1,TRBV7-9,TRBJ2-7,NA,CASSQRQGGEQYF,TGTGCCAGCAGCCAGCGACAGGGTGGGGAGCAGTACTTC
NA,TRBV7-2,TRBJ2-1,NA,CASSLDFRSYNEQFF,TGTGCCAGCAGCTTAGACTTCCGCTCCTACAATGAGCAGTTCTTC
NA,TRBV30,TRBJ2-2,NA,CAWKRAGELFF,TGTGCCTGGAAGCGTGCCGGGGAGCTGTTTTTT
TRBD1,TRBV7-9,TRBJ2-3,NA,CASSKLFAGGGWADTQYF,TGTGCCAGCAGCAAACTCTTTGCAGGGGGCGGTTGGGCAGATACGCAGTATTTT
NA,TRBV12-5,TRBJ1-1,NA,CASGSGFTEAFF,TGTGCTAGTGGTTCAGGGTTCACTGAAGCTTTCTTT
NA,TRBV6-5,TRBJ1-2,NA,CASSYRVEGYGYTF,TGTGCCAGCAGTTACAGGGTGGAGGGCTATGGCTACACCTTC
NA,TRBV19,TRBJ2-3,NA,CASTGSGDTQYF,TGTGCCAGTACTGGGAGCGGAGATACGCAGTATTTT
TRBD2,TRBV27,TRBJ2-3,NA,CASTSGGAGTDTQYF,TGTGCCAGCACTAGCGGGGGGGCTGGCACAGATACGCAGTATTTT
NA,TRBV9,TRBJ1-1,NA,CASSPGWSMNTEAFF,TGTGCCAGCAGCCCCGGCTGGAGCATGAACACTGAAGCTTTCTTT
NA,TRBV29-1,TRBJ2-5,NA,CSVGFEQSYGQYF,TGCAGCGTTGGGTTCGAACAGAGCTACGGGCAGTACTTC
NA,TRBV9,TRBJ1-2,few,CASSVDTGYGYTF,TGTGCCAGCAGCGTAGATACAGGCTATGGCTACACCTTC
NA,TRBV19,TRBJ1-5,NA,CASSGGALPQHF,TGTGCCAGTAGCGGGGGGGCCCTGCCCCAGCATTTT
TRBD2,TRBV18,TRBJ2-1,NA,CASSRASGDDEQFF,TGTGCCAGCTCACGCGCTAGCGGGGACGATGAGCAGTTCTTC
NA,TRBV6-6,TRBJ2-3,NA,CASSDRDPRIDTQYF,TGTGCCAGCAGTGACCGGGACCCCCGTATAGATACGCAGTATTTT
TRBD1,TRBV5-5,TRBJ1-1,NA,CASSYGNRGPNTEAFF,TGTGCCAGCAGCTACGGTAACAGGGGACCGAACACTGAAGCTTTCTTT
NA,TRBV5-6,TRBJ2-2,NA,CASSLDNWAGELFF,TGTGCCAGCAGCCTCGATAATTGGGCCGGGGAGCTGTTTTTT
NA,TRBV27,TRBJ1-1,few,CASSLEGGRTEAFF,TGTGCCAGCAGTTTGGAGGGAGGGAGAACTGAAGCTTTCTTT
TRBD1,TRBV6-6,TRBJ1-4,NA,CASRSGTGTKGEKLFF,TGTGCCAGCAGGAGTGGGACAGGGACTAAGGGTGAAAAACTGTTTTTT
NA,TRBV7-2,TRBJ1-5,few,CASSLNRVDQPQHF,TGTGCCAGCAGCCTGAACAGGGTGGATCAGCCCCAGCATTTT
NA,TRBV2,TRBJ2-7,few,CASSSGYEQYF,TGTGCCAGCAGTTCAGGGTACGAGCAGTACTTC
NA,TRBV30,TRBJ1-2,few,CAHQHLTQGRYYGYTF,TGTGCCCACCAACACTTAACACAGGGAAGGTACTATGGCTACACCTTC
NA,TRBV7-9,TRBJ2-5,NA,CASSSELGLQETQYF,TGTGCCAGCAGCTCCGAGTTAGGGCTCCAAGAGACCCAGTACTTC
NA,TRBV11-3,TRBJ2-2,NA,CASSLDSRDATGELFF,TGTGCCAGCAGCTTAGACTCTCGGGACGCAACCGGGGAGCTGTTTTTT
NA,TRBV21-1,TRBJ1-3,many,CASSPKLPDTGNTIYF,TGTGCCAGCAGCCCTAAACTACCTGATACTGGAAACACCATATATTTT
NA,TRBV18,TRBJ2-3,NA,CASSPRKVQGADTQYF,TGTGCCAGCTCCCCCAGGAAAGTACAGGGAGCAGATACGCAGTATTTT
NA,TRBV5-1,TRBJ1-2,NA,CASSLDGTVNYGYTF,TGCGCCAGCAGCTTGGACGGAACCGTTAACTATGGCTACACCTTC
NA,TRBV6-6,TRBJ2-4,NA,CASSGVGVAKNIQYF,TGTGCCAGCAGTGGCGTAGGGGTAGCCAAAAACATTCAGTACTTC
NA,TRBV7-9,TRBJ1-6,NA,CAGSFSRGYNSPLHF,TGTGCCGGCAGCTTTTCCAGGGGCTATAATTCACCCCTCCACTTT
NA,TRBV27,TRBJ1-6,few,CASGRAGEISPLHF,TGTGCCAGCGGGCGGGCAGGTGAAATTTCACCCCTCCACTTT
NA,TRBV27,TRBJ1-2,NA,CASSLSEGSRNYGYTF,TGTGCCAGCAGTTTATCGGAGGGCAGTCGGAACTATGGCTACACCTTC
NA,TRBV18,TRBJ2-3,NA,CASLESLRKDTQYF,TGTGCCAGCTTGGAGAGTCTGAGGAAAGATACGCAGTATTTT